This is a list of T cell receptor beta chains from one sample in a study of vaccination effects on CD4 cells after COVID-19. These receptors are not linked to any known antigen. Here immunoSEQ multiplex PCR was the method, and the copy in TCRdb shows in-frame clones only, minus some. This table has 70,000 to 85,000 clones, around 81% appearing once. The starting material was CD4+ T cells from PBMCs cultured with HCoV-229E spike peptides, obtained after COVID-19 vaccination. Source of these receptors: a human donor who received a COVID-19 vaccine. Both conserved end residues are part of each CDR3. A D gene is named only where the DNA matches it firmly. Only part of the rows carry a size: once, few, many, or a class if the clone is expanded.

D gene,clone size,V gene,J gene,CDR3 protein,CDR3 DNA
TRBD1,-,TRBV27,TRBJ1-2,CASSPQTGVVGYTF,TGTGCCAGCAGTCCCCAGACAGGGGTGGTCGGCTACACCTTC
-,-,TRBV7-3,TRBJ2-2,CASSLMVGKNTGELFF,TGTGCCAGCAGCTTAATGGTGGGGAAAAACACCGGGGAGCTGTTTTTT
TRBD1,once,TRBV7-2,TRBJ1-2,CASSLAMTGIYGYTF,TGTGCCAGCAGCTTAGCAATGACAGGGATCTATGGCTACACCTTC
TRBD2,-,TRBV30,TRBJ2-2,CAWSVVRWGGNTGELFF,TGTGCCTGGAGTGTCGTCCGGTGGGGGGGAAACACCGGGGAGCTGTTTTTT
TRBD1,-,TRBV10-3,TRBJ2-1,CAIRGQGNEQFF,TGTGCCATCAGAGGACAGGGCAATGAGCAGTTCTTC
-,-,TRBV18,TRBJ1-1,CASSYQGNTEAFF,TGTGCCAGCTCCTATCAGGGGAACACTGAAGCTTTCTTT
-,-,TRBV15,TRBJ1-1,CATSRLLNTEAFF,TGTGCCACCAGCAGACTGTTGAACACTGAAGCTTTCTTT
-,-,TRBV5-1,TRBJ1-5,CASSYFPGPRGGIGNQPQHF,TGCGCCAGCAGCTACTTTCCCGGGCCTAGAGGAGGGATTGGCAATCAGCCCCAGCATTTT
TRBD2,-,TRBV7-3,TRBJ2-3,CASSLGTSGSTDTQYF,TGTGCCAGCAGCTTAGGGACTAGCGGGAGCACAGATACGCAGTATTTT
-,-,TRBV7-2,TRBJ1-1,CASSTWTVNTEAFF,TGTGCCAGCAGCACCTGGACGGTGAACACTGAAGCTTTCTTT
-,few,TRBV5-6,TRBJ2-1,CASSHRYEQFF,TGTGCCAGCAGCCACCGATATGAGCAGTTCTTC
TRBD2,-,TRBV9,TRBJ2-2,CASSVWSGGAFSSNTGELFF,TGTGCCAGCAGCGTTTGGAGCGGGGGGGCCTTTTCCTCAAACACCGGGGAGCTGTTTTTT